The 6 T cell receptor beta chains reported below all come from one sample, sequenced in a study of shared clonotypes between healthy human individuals. The protocol was immunoSEQ multiplex PCR, while the TCRdb copy is restricted to in-frame clones and leaves out a portion. The sample comprises about half a million clones, 78% of which are singletons, and approximately 12% rests with the top ten. The sequenced sample consisted of PBMCs. The receptors stem from a middle-aged woman in good health. Some clones in this sample may be carry-over from other donors' samples.

The CDR3 coding sequence is TGTGCCAGCAGCCGGACAGCCATCCTACAGGAGACCCAGTACTTC. This encodes CASSRTAILQETQYF. V usage is TRBV27 and J usage is TRBJ2-5; tentative D call: TRBD1 (6 bases). The CDR3 consists of 15 residues. The V end lost 6 bases, the J end lost 5 bases, and 19 bases lay between the germline ends. Germline V lookup: CDR1 MNHEY, CDR2 SMNVEV (reference sequence).

The rearrangement links TRBV7-2 to TRBJ1-5, with D maybe TRBD1 (5 bases). The CDR3 covers 15 residues. CDR1 SGHTA and CDR2 FQGNSA come from the germline V gene. Deletions cut 0 bases from V and 6 bases from J, with 12 bases between. DNA of the CDR3: TGTGCCAGCAGCTTAGCGACCAGGGTTGGTCAGCCCCAGCATTTT. Protein: CASSLATRVGQPQHF.

V and J are TRBV28 and TRBJ2-7, with D perhaps given as TRBD1 or TRBD2 (7 bases each). The CDR3 runs to 18 residues. The V gene's germline CDR1 is MDHEN and CDR2 SYDVKM. Trimming pared 2 bases from V and 3 bases from J, leaving 23 bases between. The CDR3, as DNA: TGTGCCAGCAGTTTAAAAGGGGGGGACAGTCTTTTGGGCTACGAGCAGTACTTC. This sequence encodes CASSLKGGDSLLGYEQYF.

The chain is built from TRBV27 and TRBJ2-3; possible D gene TRBD2, 5 bases. CDR3 length equals 17 residues. Germline CDR1 MNHEY, CDR2 SMNVEV (reference sequence). V dropped 6 bases and J dropped 4 bases, with 23 bases sitting between them. The CDR3 is CASSPNRVQLGPDTQYF. The CDR3 coding sequence is TGTGCCAGCAGCCCGAACCGGGTTCAACTAGGTCCAGATACGCAGTATTTT.

The rearrangement uses TRBV6-1 and TRBJ1-5, with D perhaps matching TRBD1 (5 bases). The CDR3 consists of 13 residues. Trimming cost V 2 bases and J 7 bases, with 9 bases left between them. CDR1 and CDR2 (germline): MNHNS, SASEGT. DNA of the CDR3: TGTGCCAGCAGTGAACTGCAGGGACAGCCCCAGCATTTT. As protein: CASSELQGQPQHF.

Concerning this clone: This CDR3 is also generated by other DNA sequences in the sample. The rearrangement joins TRBV5-1 to TRBJ1-1; 8 nucleotides align to TRBD1. Losses at the gene ends were 0 bases for V and 4 bases for J; bases not matched to a gene: 2. This CDR3 has 14 residues. Per the germline V gene, CDR1 is SGHRS and CDR2 is YFSETQ. This CDR3 reads CASSLAQGGTEAFF. The CDR3 coding sequence is TGCGCCAGCAGCTTGGCACAGGGGGGCACTGAAGCTTTCTTT.